This entry lists 20 T cell receptor beta chains sequenced from one sample in a study of shared clonotypes between healthy human individuals. TCRdb's copy holds only in-frame clones and misses some; the assay was immunoSEQ multiplex PCR. In the table there are about 2.2 million clones, about 93% of which are singletons. CD45RO negativity and positive selection for CCR7 defined naive CD8 cells, a population that excluded terminally differentiated effector memory CD45RA+ cells. Sequenced material: naive CD8+ T cells from PBMCs. All receptors derive from a man aged 18 to 35 in good health. Some clones in this sample may be carry-over from other donors' samples.

CDR3 sequence: CASSLDPRDSYTGELFF. The CDR3 DNA reads TGTGCCAGCAGCTTGGACCCCCGGGACTCCTACACCGGGGAGCTGTTTTTT. The V gene is TRBV7-6, the J gene TRBJ2-2, with D tentatively TRBD2 (6 bases). The ends were cut back, 3 bases at V and 3 bases at J, with 17 bases in the middle. Germline CDR1 reads SGHVS; CDR2 reads FNYEAQ. This CDR3 contains 17 residues.

The chain has TRBV27 and TRBJ2-7; maybe TRBD1 (5 bases). V dropped 3 bases and J dropped 0 bases, with 12 bases sitting between them. Germline CDR1 and CDR2: MNHEY and SMNVEV (reference sequence). CDR3 length equals 15 residues. For the CDR3, the DNA is TGTGCCAGCAGTTTTTCAGGGCGACCCTCCTACGAGCAGTACTTC. Protein product: CASSFSGRPSYEQYF.

The chain couples TRBV28 to TRBJ1-1; D call uncertain. Germline V gene lookup returns CDR1 MDHEN and CDR2 SYDVKM. Trimming left V 2 bases short and J 10 bases short, with 20 bases between. This CDR3 region has 15 residues. In DNA, the CDR3 is TGTGCCAGCAGTTTAGGTCGCGGTGTGGGCAGGAGAGCTTTCTTT. Protein product: CASSLGRGVGRRAFF.

This chain links TRBV18 with TRBJ2-1, with TRBD2 matching 10 bases. The V gene end was trimmed by 0 bases and the J gene end by 7 bases; junction bases not matched to a gene: 9. Germline CDR1 KGHSH, CDR2 LQKENI. The CDR3 is 17 residues long. The CDR3 coding sequence is TGTGCCAGCTCACCACCGATGCTAGCGGGAGTTTTTAATGAGCAGTTCTTC. Translation: CASSPPMLAGVFNEQFF.

The DNA of the CDR3 is TGTGCCAGCAGCTCACCGACTAGCGGGACGTCCTACAATGAGCAGTTCTTC. Its translation is CASSSPTSGTSYNEQFF. The chain carries TRBV7-2 and TRBJ2-1, with 11 nucleotides matching TRBD2. J gave up 1 base and V 4 bases, and 6 bases lay outside the gene matches. The CDR3 has 17 residues. Germline V lookup: CDR1 SGHTA, CDR2 FQGNSA.

Concerning this clone itself: This sample also contains other DNA sequences that code for the same CDR3. The V call is TRBV7-8, the J call TRBJ2-1, with 7 bases fitting TRBD1. Germline values: CDR1 SGHVS, CDR2 FQNEAQ. V was pared by 6 bases and J by 0 bases, with 5 bases of the junction left unmatched. The CDR3 runs to 15 residues. DNA of the CDR3: TGTGCCAGCAGACGGACAGGTTCCTCCTACAATGAGCAGTTCTTC. The encoded protein is CASRRTGSSYNEQFF.

The chain recombines TRBV18 with TRBJ2-6; D is undetermined. CDR1 is KGHSH and CDR2 is LQKENI in the germline V gene. The V end was cut by 3 bases, the J end by 4 bases, with 7 bases between. The CDR3 contains 14 residues. CDR3 bases: TGTGCCAGCTCACCTAAGAAGGGGGCCAACGTCCTGACTTTC. It translates to CASSPKKGANVLTF.

A single count supports this clone. The chain combines TRBV6-1 with TRBJ2-7, with 7 bases that match TRBD2. V trimming: 2 bases; J trimming: 6 bases; junction bases outside the gene matches: 4. Germline CDR1 reads MNHNS; CDR2 reads SASEGT. The CDR3 contains 13 residues. The CDR3 DNA is TGTGCCAGCAGTGAATCTAGCGGTCTCGAGCAGTACTTC. Translated: CASSESSGLEQYF.

The chain has TRBV25-1 and TRBJ2-1, with D tentatively TRBD2 (6 bases). Germline values: CDR1 MGHDK, CDR2 SYGVNS. V gave up 6 bases and J gave up 0 bases, with 12 bases separating them. The CDR3 covers 15 residues. Written as DNA, the CDR3 is TGTGCCAGCAGACCTAGCGCCAGCTCCTACAATGAGCAGTTCTTC. Translation: CASRPSASSYNEQFF.

The rearrangement joins TRBV7-3 to TRBJ2-1; no clear D gene. The germline CDR1 and CDR2 sequences are SGHTA and FQGTGA. V lost 1 base to trimming and J lost 0 bases, with 7 bases between them. The CDR3 covers 15 residues. In nucleotides, the CDR3 is TGTGCCAGCAGCTTAATCCACAGCTCCTACAATGAGCAGTTCTTC. Its protein product is CASSLIHSSYNEQFF.

V and J are TRBV6-5 and TRBJ2-1; 7 bases line up with TRBD2. Trimming removed 6 bases from V and 9 bases from J; junction bases left unmatched: 11. The V gene's germline CDR1 is MNHEY and CDR2 SVGAGI. The CDR3 runs 14 residues. The CDR3 here is CASSPWGGSIEQFF. CDR3 in DNA: TGTGCCAGCAGCCCTTGGGGGGGAAGTATTGAGCAGTTCTTC.

The chain employs TRBV5-6 and TRBJ2-1; possible D gene TRBD2, 5 bases. Germline V CDR1 and CDR2: SGHDT, YYEEEE. The CDR3 loop spans 16 amino acids. V gave up 4 bases and J gave up 9 bases, with 23 bases separating them. The CDR3 DNA sequence: TGTGCCAGCAGCCTGATTCGGCTAGCCACCGTGGGTGAGCAGTTCTTC. Its translation: CASSLIRLATVGEQFF.

J is TRBJ1-1 and V is TRBV27; D is perhaps TRBD1 (5 bases). The CDR3 has 13 amino acids. Germline V CDR1 and CDR2: MNHEY, SMNVEV (reference sequence). V was trimmed by 4 bases and J by 7 bases, leaving 13 bases between them. The CDR3 region is CASSSTPTVEAFF. The CDR3 bases are TGTGCCAGCAGTTCTACACCGACAGTTGAAGCTTTCTTT.

The rearrangement joins TRBV7-6 to TRBJ2-2; 7 bases line up with TRBD2. The CDR3 consists of 15 residues. J lost 1 base, V lost 2 bases, and 1 base had no gene match. Germline CDR1 SGHVS, CDR2 FNYEAQ. CDR3 DNA: TGTGCCAGCAGCTTACTAGCGGAGAACACCGGGGAGCTGTTTTTT. Protein sequence: CASSLLAENTGELFF.

To note about this clone: The same CDR3 can be traced to other DNA sequences in this sample. The chain joins TRBV4-1 to TRBJ2-5; 7 bases fit TRBD1. V was clipped by 4 bases and J by 5 bases; unmatched bases: 4. The CDR3 consists of 13 residues. Looked up from germline, CDR1 is MGHRA and CDR2 is YSYEKL. The chain's CDR3 is CASSLDREETQYF. CDR3 DNA: TGCGCCAGCAGCCTAGACAGGGAGGAGACCCAGTACTTC.

This chain connects TRBV7-8 to TRBJ2-1, with 10 bases identical to TRBD2. Germline V gene sequence: CDR1 SGHVS, CDR2 FQNEAQ. The CDR3 is made up of 16 amino acids. J was trimmed by 3 bases and V by 5 bases; bases with no gene match: 7. Here the CDR3 reads CASSPTGTSVYNEQFF. CDR3 DNA: TGTGCCAGCAGCCCAACCGGGACTAGCGTCTACAATGAGCAGTTCTTC.

The gene calls are TRBV2 and TRBJ1-1; D may be TRBD1 (6 bases). The germline V and J ends were trimmed by 2 bases and 4 bases, with 23 bases remaining between them. This CDR3 contains 18 residues. Germline values: CDR1 SNHLY, CDR2 FYNNEI. DNA for the CDR3: TGTGCCAGCAGTGAACGGAGGGACGACAGAACAGGGTTCACTGAAGCTTTCTTT. Translation: CASSERRDDRTGFTEAFF.

In the case of this clone: The sample carries other DNA sequences with the same CDR3. V and J are TRBV27 and TRBJ2-5; D may match TRBD1 or TRBD2 (6 bases each). This CDR3 comprises 12 residues. Deletions cut 6 bases from V and 5 bases from J, with 10 bases between. The germline V gene has CDR1 MNHEY and CDR2 SMNVEV (reference sequence). The CDR3 DNA sequence: TGTGCCAGCAGCATAGGGGGGGAGACCCAGTACTTC. This encodes CASSIGGETQYF.

This clone was recorded once. The chain carries TRBV19 and TRBJ1-5; D call uncertain. Germline CDR1 and CDR2: LNHDA and SQIVND (reference sequence). The length of the CDR3 is 13 residues. V was pared by 5 bases and J by 10 bases, with 15 bases between. The CDR3 sequence is CASSSWEEDPQHF. In DNA, the CDR3 is TGTGCCAGTAGTTCCTGGGAAGAGGACCCCCAGCATTTT.

The rearrangement links TRBV10-3 to TRBJ2-1; 9 nucleotides match TRBD1. The CDR3 loop spans 13 amino acids. V lost 8 bases and J lost 3; bases outside the gene matches: 2. CDR1 is ENHRY and CDR2 is SYGVKD in the germline V gene. CDR3 sequence: CAIWDRDYNEQFF. Here the CDR3 DNA reads TGTGCCATCTGGGACAGGGACTACAATGAGCAGTTCTTC.